These 24 T cell receptor beta chains came from one sample sequenced in a study of PD-L1 blockade in urothelial cancer. Produced via immunoSEQ multiplex PCR; TCRdb's table is partial and in-frame only. The data show about 110,000 clones, approximately 85% seen once. The specimen was PBMCs, collected around atezolizumab (anti-PD-L1) treatment. These receptors came from a man in his fifties or sixties with urothelial cancer.

V usage is TRBV4-2 and J usage is TRBJ2-3, with D hard to call. Deletions cut 0 bases from V and 2 bases from J, with 9 bases between. The CDR3 totals 15 residues. Germline CDR1 reads LGHNA; CDR2 reads YNFKEQ. CDR3 residues: CASSQDVKLTDTQYF. The CDR3 coding sequence is TGTGCCAGCAGCCAAGATGTCAAGCTCACAGATACGCAGTATTTT.

The sample holds one count of this clone. The gene calls are TRBV7-2 and TRBJ1-3; 10 positions agree with TRBD1. In germline, CDR1 is SGHTA, CDR2 FQGNSA. The V segment lost 4 bases and the J segment 7 bases; nucleotides outside the gene matches: 7. The CDR3 sequence is 15 residues long. CDR3 in DNA: TGTGCCAGCAGCTCGTTCGGACAGGGGGGGAACACCATATATTTT. Protein product: CASSSFGQGGNTIYF.

The chain employs TRBV9 and TRBJ2-4, with TRBD2 matching 8 bases. This CDR3 has 17 residues. Germline CDR1 SGDLS, CDR2 YYNGEE. J lost 1 base, V lost 1 base, and 7 bases had no gene match. As DNA, the CDR3 is TGTGCCAGCAGCGTATATCCGACGGGAGGGGCCAAAAACATTCAGTACTTC. Its protein product is CASSVYPTGGAKNIQYF.

To note about this clone: Other nucleotide sequences from this sample produce the same CDR3. The gene calls are TRBV7-2 and TRBJ2-3, with TRBD2 matching over 12 bases. Germline V gene lookup returns CDR1 SGHTA and CDR2 FQGNSA. The J segment lost 4 bases and the V segment lost 5 bases, leaving 4 bases of the junction unmatched. The CDR3 extends over 15 amino acids. The CDR3 DNA sequence: TGTGCCAGCAGCCTGGGACTAGCGGGCGCAGATACGCAGTATTTT. Its translation: CASSLGLAGADTQYF.

J is TRBJ2-7 and V is TRBV10-3, with 8 bases aligning to TRBD2. J lost 3 bases, V lost 5 bases, and 6 bases had no gene match. This CDR3 comprises 14 residues. Looked up from germline, CDR1 is ENHRY and CDR2 is SYGVKD. The CDR3 region is CAISHTGTSYEQYF. CDR3 nucleotides: TGTGCCATCAGTCACACCGGGACTAGCTACGAGCAGTACTTC.

The chain combines TRBV4-2 with TRBJ2-7; tentative D call: TRBD1 (5 bases). The V end lost 3 bases, the J end lost 2 bases, and 23 bases lay between the germline ends. Germline CDR1 LGHNA, CDR2 YNFKEQ. There are 18 residues in the CDR3. Written as DNA, the CDR3 is TGTGCCAGCAGCCATCCCCGGACAACCCCGTCCCCTACCTACGAGCAGTACTTC. Its protein is CASSHPRTTPSPTYEQYF.

The V and J genes are TRBV18 and TRBJ1-5, with no clear D. V lost 4 bases and J lost 4, with 14 bases in between. The CDR3 runs to 15 residues. CDR1 KGHSH and CDR2 LQKENI come from the germline V gene. CDR3 coding DNA: TGTGCCAGCTCACTGCAGGACGGAGGTAATCAGCCCCAGCATTTT. Translating it yields CASSLQDGGNQPQHF.

The V call is TRBV2, the J call TRBJ1-1, with 7 bases fitting TRBD1. Germline V CDR1 and CDR2: SNHLY, FYNNEI. Losses at the gene ends were 5 bases for V and 1 base for J; bases not matched to a gene: 4. The CDR3 extends over 14 amino acids. The CDR3 region is CASSLQGRNTEAFF. The DNA for the CDR3 is TGTGCCAGCAGTTTACAGGGGAGGAACACTGAAGCTTTCTTT. Combining the CDR3 with reference TRBV2 and TRBJ1-1 gives the whole variable domain EPEVTQTPSHQVTQMGQEVILRCVPISNHLYFYWYRQILGQKVEFLVSFYNNEISEKSEIFDDQFSVERPDGSNFTLKIRSTKLEDSAMYFCASSLQGRNTEAFFGQGTRLTVV.

The gene calls are TRBV28 and TRBJ1-6; D not resolved. The CDR3 extends over 14 amino acids. Germline V gives CDR1 MDHEN, CDR2 SYDVKM. Deletions cut 8 bases from V and 4 bases from J, with 12 bases between. CDR3 amino acids: CASALPRYNSPLHF. The CDR3 DNA reads TGTGCCAGCGCCCTGCCACGGTATAATTCACCCCTCCACTTT.

The rearrangement uses TRBV11-2 and TRBJ2-3; 10 nucleotides match TRBD2. CDR3 length: 16 amino acids. Losses at the gene ends were 1 base for V and 4 bases for J; bases not matched to a gene: 5. Germline V gene sequence: CDR1 SGHAT, CDR2 FQNNGV. In DNA form, the CDR3 reads TGTGCCAGCAGCTTAGCGGCTAGCGGGAGTGCAGATACGCAGTATTTT. It yields the protein CASSLAASGSADTQYF.

This sequence joins TRBV6-4 and TRBJ2-3; D gene ambiguous. V was pared by 3 bases and J by 0 bases, with 10 bases between. The CDR3 length is 15 residues. CDR1 is MRHNA and CDR2 is SNTAGT in the germline V gene. CDR3 sequence (DNA): TGTGCCAGCAGTGAAAGTATTGCGAGCACAGATACGCAGTATTTT. Residues: CASSESIASTDTQYF.

The gene calls are TRBV27 and TRBJ2-7, with D hard to call. This CDR3 has 13 amino acids. Trimming removed 3 bases from V and 2 bases from J, with 8 bases in between. The germline gives CDR1 MNHEY, CDR2 SMNVEV (reference sequence). CDR3 loop: CASSFRVAYEQYF. DNA for the CDR3: TGTGCCAGCAGTTTTCGGGTAGCCTACGAGCAGTACTTC.

This chain uses TRBV7-2 with TRBJ1-1; D is undetermined. The ends were cut back, 2 bases at V and 3 bases at J, with 4 bases in the middle. The CDR3 loop spans 12 amino acids. The V gene's germline CDR1 is SGHTA and CDR2 FQGNSA. DNA for the CDR3: TGTGCCAGCAGCTTATCTTACACTGAAGCTTTCTTT. Translation: CASSLSYTEAFF.

V usage is TRBV30 and J usage is TRBJ1-2; perhaps TRBD1 as D (6 bases). CDR1 is GTSNPN, CDR2 SVGIG, per germline (reference sequence). The CDR3 length is 14 residues. The V end lost 3 bases, the J end lost 4 bases, and 15 bases lay between the germline ends. CDR3 region: CAWRWQGLSYGYTF. The DNA of the CDR3 is TGTGCCTGGAGGTGGCAGGGGCTAAGCTATGGCTACACCTTC.

The rearrangement joins TRBV15 to TRBJ1-4; 7 bases fit TRBD1. Losses at the gene ends were 5 bases for V and 13 bases for J; bases not matched to a gene: 7. Germline-derived CDR1 and CDR2 are LNHNV and YYDKDF (reference sequence). The CDR3 has 12 amino acids. This chain's CDR3 is CATSLDRVGLFF. CDR3 nucleotide sequence: TGTGCCACCAGCCTCGACAGGGTGGGACTGTTTTTT. The whole variable domain, filled in from reference TRBV15 and TRBJ1-4, reads DAMVIQNPRYQVTQFGKPVTLSCSQTLNHNVMYWYQQKSSQAPKLLFHYYDKDFNNEADTPDNFQSRRPNTSFCFLDIRSPGLGDTAMYLCATSLDRVGLFFGSGTQLSVL.

The chain is built from TRBV9 and TRBJ1-5; D remains unclear. Trimming removed 3 bases at V and 2 bases at J, with 12 bases between. CDR3 size: 15 residues. From germline, CDR1 is SGDLS and CDR2 YYNGEE. CDR3 protein: CASSASLGGNQPQHF. DNA for the CDR3: TGTGCCAGCAGCGCCTCCCTTGGAGGCAATCAGCCCCAGCATTTT.

The chain carries TRBV28 and TRBJ2-1; 8 bases agree with TRBD1. The V and J ends lost 6 bases and 4 bases, in that order; junction bases with no gene match: 11. Germline-derived CDR1 and CDR2 are MDHEN and SYDVKM. CDR3 size: 16 residues. The CDR3 loop reads CASSPLGTGRYNEQFF. The CDR3 DNA reads as TGTGCCAGCAGCCCGCTCGGGACAGGACGGTACAATGAGCAGTTCTTC.

This clone was recorded once. The V gene is TRBV20-1, the J gene TRBJ2-1; the D gene is possibly TRBD1 (6 bases). The CDR3 sequence is 11 residues long. The ends were cut back, 8 bases at V and 7 bases at J, with 12 bases in the middle. Germline V lookup: CDR1 DFQATT, CDR2 SNEGSKA (reference sequence). This chain's CDR3 is CSPKQGNEQFF. In DNA form, the CDR3 reads TGCAGTCCGAAACAGGGAAATGAGCAGTTCTTC.

This CDR3 is CASSPIKLAGEGELFF. The DNA of the CDR3 is TGTGCCAGCAGCCCGATTAAACTAGCGGGAGAAGGGGAGCTGTTTTTT. The chain joins TRBV7-9 to TRBJ2-2; 11 bases match TRBD2. The CDR3 loop spans 16 amino acids. CDR1 and CDR2 from the germline V gene are SEHNR and FQNEAQ (reference sequence). V dropped 5 bases and J dropped 8; count of bases not matched to a gene: 10.

The chain links TRBV5-8 to TRBJ2-6; D unclear. The germline V gene encodes CDR1 SGHTS and CDR2 YDEGEE. The CDR3 is 14 residues long. V was pared by 0 bases and J by 3 bases, with 4 bases between. The CDR3 loop is CASSLGSGANVLTF. The CDR3, as DNA: TGTGCCAGCAGCTTGGGGAGTGGGGCCAACGTCCTGACTTTC.

The chain couples TRBV5-1 to TRBJ2-7; TRBD2 agrees at 8 bases. The CDR3 extends over 14 amino acids. Germline V lookup: CDR1 SGHRS, CDR2 YFSETQ. J gave up 3 bases and V 0 bases, and 2 bases lay outside the gene matches. Here the CDR3 DNA reads TGCGCCAGCAGCTTGGAGGCGGGAGGCTACGAGCAGTACTTC. It codes for CASSLEAGGYEQYF.

The genes are TRBV5-1 and TRBJ2-7; 7 nucleotides line up with TRBD1. Germline V gene sequence: CDR1 SGHRS, CDR2 YFSETQ. This CDR3 contains 14 residues. Losses at the gene ends were 3 bases for V and 6 bases for J; bases not matched to a gene: 9. The CDR3 sequence is CASSSALDRTEQYF. The DNA for the CDR3 is TGCGCCAGCAGCTCGGCTTTGGACAGGACCGAGCAGTACTTC.

There are a few counts of this clone. The chain recombines TRBV7-9 with TRBJ2-3; TRBD2 is a possible D gene (5 bases). Looked up from germline, CDR1 is SEHNR and CDR2 is FQNEAQ (reference sequence). V was shortened by 5 bases and J by 5 bases, with 8 bases between the two germline ends. This CDR3 spans 12 amino acids. As DNA, the CDR3 is TGTGCCAGCAGCCCCGGGGTAGATACGCAGTATTTT. Translated: CASSPGVDTQYF.

The V gene is TRBV5-1, the J gene TRBJ2-1; TRBD2 aligns across 8 bases. The trim removed 4 bases at V and 3 bases at J, leaving 9 bases unmatched. CDR1 and CDR2 (germline): SGHRS, YFSETQ. This CDR3 is 16 amino acids long. The CDR3 DNA sequence: TGCGCCAGCAGCGCCGCTAGCGGGCGACGCTACAATGAGCAGTTCTTC. Its translation is CASSAASGRRYNEQFF.